One sample yielded the 19 T cell receptor beta chains listed below, sequenced in a study of T-cell memory formation after mild COVID-19. TCRdb re-derived calls from the 5' RACE reads in MiXCR, one entry per CDR3 protein. The sample lists approximately 50,000 distinct CDR3 sequences; 9.3% were seen once. The sample consisted of PBMCs or a T cell subset sorted from them (not recorded which). The receptors stem from an adult woman who had mild COVID-19 (a few samples of this study predate the infection). Cell type and time point are not known.

In this sample, this clonotype turned up many times. V gene TRBV20-1 combines with J gene TRBJ2-1; 9 bases match TRBD2. The CDR3 totals 17 residues. V gave up 2 bases and J gave up 8 bases; unmatched junction bases: 16. Germline V gene sequence: CDR1 DFQATT, CDR2 SNEGSKA (reference sequence). CDR3 sequence (DNA): TGCAGTGCTAGATCGCGCCCGGGACTAGCAATGGGGGATGAGCAGTTCTTC. Amino acids: CSARSRPGLAMGDEQFF.

This clonotype has just a few counts. The chain joins TRBV6-5 to TRBJ2-7, with D possibly called TRBD1 or TRBD2 (6 bases each). The CDR3 length is 16 residues. Germline CDR1 is MNHEY and CDR2 is SVGAGI. Deletions cut 0 bases from V and 6 bases from J, with 18 bases between. CDR3 protein: CASSYSGGRALSEQYF. CDR3 nucleotide sequence: TGTGCCAGCAGTTACTCGGGGGGCAGGGCCCTGAGCGAGCAGTACTTC.

The chain links TRBV6-1 to TRBJ1-1; TRBD1 might be the D (5 bases). Germline V CDR1 and CDR2: MNHNS, SASEGT. The CDR3 loop spans 12 amino acids. V was clipped by 10 bases and J by 8 bases, with 17 bases between them. CDR3 region: CATQAGTREAFF. The CDR3 DNA sequence: TGTGCCACCCAAGCCGGGACGCGGGAAGCTTTCTTT.

Many counts were recorded for this clonotype. This chain connects TRBV7-8 to TRBJ1-3; D is ambiguous. The CDR3 loop spans 13 amino acids. V dropped 1 base and J dropped 4 bases, with 5 bases sitting between them. Looked up from germline, CDR1 is SGHVS and CDR2 is FQNEAQ. The CDR3: CASSLDGGNTIYF. The CDR3 region has the DNA TGTGCCAGCAGCTTAGACGGCGGAAACACCATATATTTT.

This chain links TRBV3-1 with TRBJ2-7; D tentatively reads TRBD1 or TRBD2 (5 bases each). Germline assignment: CDR1 LGHDT and CDR2 YNNKEL (reference sequence). Trimming pared 6 bases from V and 4 bases from J, leaving 19 bases between. There are 15 residues in the CDR3. This CDR3 is CASRRDLSVGYEQYF. The CDR3 region has the DNA TGTGCCAGCAGAAGGGACCTCAGTGTTGGTTACGAGCAGTACTTC.

This clonotype was found many times. The rearrangement joins TRBV10-3 to TRBJ2-5; D tentatively fits TRBD1 or TRBD2 (5 bases each). The CDR3 runs to 14 residues. V was cut by 2 bases and J by 2 bases, with 9 bases left in between. Germline V gene lookup returns CDR1 ENHRY and CDR2 SYGVKD. The DNA for the CDR3 is TGTGCCATCAGTGAGAGAGGGGCTCAAGAGACCCAGTACTTC. The encoded protein is CAISERGAQETQYF.

This clonotype was seen a few times. The CDR3 protein is CSARDWGEAFF. DNA for the CDR3: TGCAGTGCTAGAGATTGGGGTGAAGCTTTCTTT. The gene calls are TRBV20-1 and TRBJ1-1; D call uncertain. Looked up from germline, CDR1 is DFQATT and CDR2 is SNEGSKA (reference sequence). V lost 0 bases and J lost 7, with 6 bases in between. This CDR3 is built from 11 residues.

The sample holds a few counts of this clonotype. The CDR3 is CSARAPSGDINYGYTF. The CDR3 DNA sequence: TGCAGTGCTAGAGCCCCCTCGGGCGACATCAACTATGGCTACACCTTC. The gene calls are TRBV20-1 and TRBJ1-2; D is uncertain. Germline values: CDR1 DFQATT, CDR2 SNEGSKA (reference sequence). This CDR3 is 16 amino acids long. Deletions cut 1 base from V and 2 bases from J, with 17 bases between.

This chain links TRBV4-2 with TRBJ2-3; D is uncertain. Between the trimmed V and J ends, which lost 0 bases and 6 bases, there was a span of 4 bases. This CDR3 is 12 amino acids long. Per germline, CDR1 LGHNA and CDR2 YNFKEQ. The CDR3 nucleotides read TGTGCCAGCAGCCAAGAAGTGGATACGCAGTATTTT. It translates to CASSQEVDTQYF.

The chain uses TRBV2 and TRBJ2-3; 7 nucleotides line up with TRBD2. Losses at the gene ends were 3 bases for V and 4 bases for J; bases not matched to a gene: 7. From germline, CDR1 is SNHLY and CDR2 FYNNEI. This CDR3 region has 15 residues. The DNA of the CDR3 is TGTGCCAGCAGTGATCCTAGGACTAGTTCAGATACGCAGTATTTT. Its translation is CASSDPRTSSDTQYF.

This clonotype came up a few times. The chain joins TRBV12-3 or TRBV12-4 to TRBJ1-1; the D gene is possibly TRBD1 (5 bases). The CDR3 loop spans 14 amino acids. Trimming shortened V by 0 bases and J by 4 bases, and 9 bases separated the two germline ends. CDR3 region: CASSLAWQGTEAFF. CDR3 sequence (DNA): TGTGCCAGCAGTTTAGCTTGGCAGGGCACTGAAGCTTTCTTT.

The chain has TRBV3-1 and TRBJ1-2; D not resolved. Per germline, CDR1 LGHDT and CDR2 YNNKEL (reference sequence). With 5 bases removed from V and 7 bases from J, the gap between germline ends came to 11 bases. The CDR3 has 12 residues. In nucleotides, the CDR3 is TGTGCCAGCAGCGTAGGGAACAGTGGCTACACCTTC. It yields the protein CASSVGNSGYTF.

This clonotype was counted only a few times. This chain connects TRBV12-3 or TRBV12-4 to TRBJ2-7; 10 bases align to TRBD1. V lost 1 base to trimming and J lost 6 bases; unmatched junction nucleotides: 6. The CDR3 runs to 15 residues. In DNA, the CDR3 is TGTGCCAGCAGTTTAGTGGGACAGGGGTTCTTCGAGCAGTACTTC. As protein: CASSLVGQGFFEQYF.

This clonotype showed up many times. The chain couples TRBV12-3 or TRBV12-4 to TRBJ2-1; TRBD2 aligns across 10 bases. The CDR3 is 15 amino acids. After removal of 7 bases from V and 8 bases from J, the junction contained 11 bases not matched to a gene. CDR3 sequence: CASTTSSGSIYEQFF. CDR3 nucleotide sequence: TGTGCCAGCACTACCTCTAGCGGGAGTATCTATGAGCAGTTCTTC.

The table lists this clonotype with many counts. V and J are TRBV10-3 and TRBJ1-1; 7 nucleotides align to TRBD1. Germline assignment: CDR1 ENHRY and CDR2 SYGVKD. Trimming cost V 6 bases and J 2 bases; bases outside gene matches: 3. The CDR3 contains 13 residues. CDR3 DNA: TGTGCCATCAGGGACAGGATCAACACTGAAGCTTTCTTT. Its translation is CAIRDRINTEAFF.

The rearrangement joins TRBV20-1 to TRBJ2-1; D remains unclear. The ends were cut back, 3 bases at V and 1 base at J, with 16 bases in the middle. The germline V gene has CDR1 DFQATT and CDR2 SNEGSKA (reference sequence). This CDR3 comprises 16 residues. CDR3 region: CSASSVSGFSYNEQFF. The CDR3 bases are TGCAGTGCTAGTTCCGTTTCTGGGTTTTCCTACAATGAGCAGTTCTTC.

CDR3 nucleotides: TGTGCCAGCAGGGGACAGGGCGTTCACACCGGGGAGCTGTTTTTT. The encoded protein is CASRGQGVHTGELFF. This rearrangement joins TRBV3-1 to TRBJ2-2; 9 positions agree with TRBD1. V gave up 6 bases and J gave up 3 bases; unmatched junction bases: 5. The CDR3 covers 15 residues. CDR1 and CDR2 (germline): LGHDT, YNNKEL (reference sequence).

CDR3 loop: CSVPGRSSYEQYF. DNA of the CDR3: TGCAGCGTTCCGGGACGGAGCTCCTACGAGCAGTACTTC. The chain links TRBV29-1 to TRBJ2-7; D may correspond to TRBD1 or TRBD2 (5 bases each). The CDR3 is made up of 13 amino acids. V was trimmed by 5 bases and J by 0 bases, leaving 11 bases between them. Germline assignment: CDR1 SQVTM and CDR2 ANQGSEA.

This clonotype has a single count. The rearrangement joins TRBV7-2 to TRBJ2-5; possible D gene TRBD1, 6 bases. V was cut by 6 bases and J by 4 bases, with 18 bases left in between. This CDR3 spans 15 amino acids. Germline lookup yields CDR1 SGHTA and CDR2 FQGNSA. Here the CDR3 reads CASSLTGHQGETQYF. CDR3 coding DNA: TGTGCCAGCAGTCTCACGGGACACCAAGGAGAGACCCAGTACTTC.